The clone carrying this TCR beta chain is deemed medium-sized. Its antigen is currently unknown. The CDR3 covers 13 residues. Germline V gene sequence: CDR1 SGHRS, CDR2 YFSETQ. Trimming removed 0 bases at V and 3 bases at J, with 4 bases between. The data were taken from a study of type 1 regulatory T cells. In TCRdb, the reads were re-called with MiXCR into one record per CDR3 protein. This table holds more than 12,000 distinct CDR3 sequences, around 15% found once. This TCR came from a human donor in good health. The specimen sequenced was cultured T cells, either the whole culture or a sorted T cell fraction (not recorded which). The chain has TRBV5-1 and TRBJ2-1; D is uncertain. The CDR3, as DNA: TGCGCCAGCAGCTTGGAATACTACAATGAGCAGTTCTTC. Protein sequence: CASSLEYYNEQFF.